Listed below are T cell receptor beta chains from one sample, sequenced in a study of shared clonotypes between healthy human individuals. The repertoire was sequenced with immunoSEQ multiplex PCR; TCRdb's copy has only in-frame clones and lacks some. The sample consists of approximately 620,000 clones, more than 95% of them appearing once. The sequenced sample was naive CD4+ T cells sorted from blood. The receptors come from a woman younger than 45 in good health. Both conserved end residues are part of each CDR3. The D gene is left open where the match is weak. For some rows the clone size is stated as once, few or many, or as a class when expanded; others skip it.

size,J,V,D,DNA,CDR3
-,TRBJ2-7,TRBV5-8,-,TGTGCCAGCAGCCCTCGATGGGTTGACAAGAGGGGATCCTACGAGCAGTACTTC,CASSPRWVDKRGSYEQYF
-,TRBJ1-4,TRBV28,-,TGTGCCAGCAGTCCCGGGGGGTTTAATGAAAAACTGTTTTTT,CASSPGGFNEKLFF
-,TRBJ1-1,TRBV7-9,-,TGTGCCAGCAGCCCAGTTGAGACTGAAGCTTTCTTT,CASSPVETEAFF
-,TRBJ2-1,TRBV7-2,TRBD1,TGTGCCAGCAGCCCCGGACAGGGAAGGAGTGAGCAGTTCTTC,CASSPGQGRSEQFF
once,TRBJ1-4,TRBV27,-,TGTGCCAGCAGACCTGGGGGTGGCAACGGTGAAAAACTGTTTTTT,CASRPGGGNGEKLFF
-,TRBJ1-3,TRBV25-1,-,TGTGCCAGCAGTGAATACAGGGCCTCTGGAAACACCATATATTTT,CASSEYRASGNTIYF
-,TRBJ1-3,TRBV5-1,-,TGCGCCAGCAGCGATGCCTGGGGTAAACGCTCTGGAAACACCATATATTTT,CASSDAWGKRSGNTIYF
-,TRBJ2-2,TRBV5-1,TRBD2,TGCGCCAGCAGCTTCTTGGAGGGAGGGCCATGGACCGGGGAGCTGTTTTTT,CASSFLEGGPWTGELFF
-,TRBJ2-1,TRBV9,TRBD2,TGTGCCAGCAGCGTTACTAGCGGGAAAAGTCTTGAGCAGTTCTTC,CASSVTSGKSLEQFF
-,TRBJ2-7,TRBV19,-,TGTGCCAGTAGTATCCTGGGAACGGACGAGCAGTACTTC,CASSILGTDEQYF
-,TRBJ1-3,TRBV29-1,-,TGCAGCGTTGCAGTTAACTCTGGAAACACCATATATTTT,CSVAVNSGNTIYF
-,TRBJ2-1,TRBV6-6,TRBD1,TGTGCCAGCAGTTCTTGGGACAGGGGCATTCATGAGCAGTTCTTC,CASSSWDRGIHEQFF
-,TRBJ1-3,TRBV28,-,TGTGCCAGCAGTTTTATCCGAGGAGGGGGCACCATATATTTT,CASSFIRGGGTIYF
once,TRBJ2-7,TRBV5-1,TRBD2,TGCGCCAGCAGCTTGGGGGGCGGGAGTTACGAGCAGTACTTC,CASSLGGGSYEQYF
few,TRBJ1-1,TRBV29-1,-,TGCAGCGTAGTAATGAACACTGAAGCTTTCTTT,CSVVMNTEAFF
-,TRBJ2-5,TRBV2,-,TGTGCCAGCAGTGGGGGCCCCGGGACAACCTCGACCCAGTACTTC,CASSGGPGTTSTQYF
-,TRBJ2-2,TRBV28,TRBD2,TGTGCCAGCAGTCCCCTCACTATAGCGGGAGGGCTTGGCGGGGAGCTGTTTTTT,CASSPLTIAGGLGGELFF
-,TRBJ2-2,TRBV10-3,TRBD2,TGTGCCCTCAGCGAAGGACTAGATGACACCGGGGAGCTGTTTTTT,CALSEGLDDTGELFF
-,TRBJ2-7,TRBV19,TRBD2,TGTGCCAGTACCGCAGTAGCGGGAGACAACGAGCAGTACTTC,CASTAVAGDNEQYF
-,TRBJ1-1,TRBV6-4,-,TGTGCCAGCAGTTTACAGGGAGGGATGACTGAAGCTTTCTTT,CASSLQGGMTEAFF
-,TRBJ2-3,TRBV6-1,TRBD2,TGTGCCAGCTGGAGGTCCGGGGGGGGCACAGATACGCAGTATTTT,CASWRSGGGTDTQYF
-,TRBJ1-1,TRBV7-9,TRBD1,TGTGCCAGCAGCTTAGGAGGATCCGGTGGACAGGGTTTAGCAGCTTTCTTT,CASSLGGSGGQGLAAFF
-,TRBJ2-7,TRBV19,TRBD2,TGTGCCAGTAGTATGACTAGCGGGGCGCCCAACGAGCAGTACTTC,CASSMTSGAPNEQYF
once,TRBJ1-1,TRBV28,-,TGTGCCAGCAGCCCGCCAGGGTATGAAGCTTTCTTT,CASSPPGYEAFF
-,TRBJ1-5,TRBV19,-,TGTGCCACGGCGCGTGTGGGTACTCAGCCCCAGCATTTT,CATARVGTQPQHF
-,TRBJ1-2,TRBV28,TRBD1,TGTGCCGCTACAGGGGCGTTAAACTATGGCTACACCTTC,CAATGALNYGYTF
-,TRBJ2-1,TRBV19,TRBD2,TGTGCCAGTACTAGCGGATCCTCCTACAATGAGCAGTTCTTC,CASTSGSSYNEQFF
-,TRBJ2-2,TRBV5-1,TRBD1,TGCGCCAGCAGCTTGGTGGGACAGCCAAACACCGGGGAGCTGTTTTTT,CASSLVGQPNTGELFF
-,TRBJ2-7,TRBV11-2,-,TGTGCCAGCAGCTCGCAAAGCTACGAGCAGTACTTC,CASSSQSYEQYF
-,TRBJ2-7,TRBV7-2,-,TGTGCCAGCAGCACAGGTCCCCGGGGCACCTACGAGCAGTACTTC,CASSTGPRGTYEQYF
-,TRBJ2-1,TRBV5-6,-,TGTGCCAGCAGCTTCAGGGTCATCTCCTCCTACAATGAGCAGTTCTTC,CASSFRVISSYNEQFF
-,TRBJ2-5,TRBV9,-,TGTGCCAGCAGACAAGAGACCCAGTACTTC,CASRQETQYF
-,TRBJ2-7,TRBV11-2,-,TGTGCCAGCAGCTTATACAGGACCTACGAGCAGTACTTC,CASSLYRTYEQYF
-,TRBJ1-1,TRBV5-1,TRBD1,TGCGCCAGCAGCTTGCAGACAGGGCTGAACACTGAAGCTTTCTTT,CASSLQTGLNTEAFF
-,TRBJ1-1,TRBV27,-,TGTGCCAGCAACCCGTATGCGACAGGGAACACTGAAGCTTTCTTT,CASNPYATGNTEAFF
-,TRBJ2-1,TRBV2,TRBD2,TGTGCCAGCAAGTCGCTCTTCCCGGGAGGGGACAATGAGCAGTTCTTC,CASKSLFPGGDNEQFF
-,TRBJ2-7,TRBV7-9,TRBD2,TGTGCCAGCAGCTCTATTTGGACTAGCGGGAGTGGCAGCTACGAGCAGTACTTC,CASSSIWTSGSGSYEQYF
-,TRBJ2-5,TRBV9,TRBD2,TGTGCCAGCTCCGGGACTAGCGGGGAGACCCAGTACTTC,CASSGTSGETQYF
-,TRBJ2-1,TRBV5-1,TRBD2,TGCGCCAGCAGCGAATTAGCGGGAGTGTCCTACAATGAGCAGTTCTTC,CASSELAGVSYNEQFF
-,TRBJ2-5,TRBV11-2,TRBD1,TGTGCCAGCAGCTTAGAGCAAAGACAGGGGCAGTACTTC,CASSLEQRQGQYF
-,TRBJ1-1,TRBV4-1,-,TGCGCCAGCAGCCCGGGACTGAAGAACACTGAAGCTTTCTTT,CASSPGLKNTEAFF
-,TRBJ2-7,TRBV30,-,TGTGCCTGGATCCACTATACCCCGGGACACATTACCTACGAGCAGTACTTC,CAWIHYTPGHITYEQYF
-,TRBJ1-5,TRBV15,-,TGTGCCACCAGCAGAGATCCCAGGAATCGGGGACTAAATCAGCCCCAGCATTTT,CATSRDPRNRGLNQPQHF
-,TRBJ2-6,TRBV19,TRBD1,TGTGCCAGTAGTATTTATGGACAGGGGGCCTCCTCTGGGGCCAACGTCCTGACTTTC,CASSIYGQGASSGANVLTF
-,TRBJ2-1,TRBV18,TRBD2,TGTGCCAGCTCACCTGGAGCTAGCGGGCTTAGGGCAACCAATGAGCAGTTCTTC,CASSPGASGLRATNEQFF
-,TRBJ2-7,TRBV27,-,TGTGCCAGCAGTTTATTCTCGGCCGGTATGCCCTACGAGCAGTACTTC,CASSLFSAGMPYEQYF
-,TRBJ2-1,TRBV2,TRBD1,TGTGCCAGCAGTTTTGACAGGGGGTTAGTGAATGAGCAGTTCTTC,CASSFDRGLVNEQFF
-,TRBJ2-5,TRBV28,-,TGTGCCAGCAGTTTCTTGGCCCGCCGGGGTCAAGAGACCCAGTACTTC,CASSFLARRGQETQYF
-,TRBJ2-5,TRBV30,-,TGTGCCTGGAGTGCCATTTGGGTGGGAGAGACCCAGTACTTC,CAWSAIWVGETQYF
once,TRBJ1-2,TRBV7-8,-,TGTGCCAGCAGCTTCCGGGGGCCTAACACCTATGGCTACACCTTC,CASSFRGPNTYGYTF
-,TRBJ1-6,TRBV28,-,TGTGCCAGCAGTTTATGGGGTGGGAATTCACCCCTCCACTTT,CASSLWGGNSPLHF
once,TRBJ1-5,TRBV5-1,-,TGCGCCATCCAGCCCCAGCATTTT,CAIQPQHF
-,TRBJ2-7,TRBV7-8,TRBD1,TGTGCCAGCAGCGTGGGACAGGGGGTCTACGAGCAGTACTTC,CASSVGQGVYEQYF